The rows below give T cell receptor beta chains drawn from one sample of a study of blood T cell repertoires in COVID-19. The data were produced by immunoSEQ multiplex PCR, yet TCRdb's version contains in-frame clones alone and is incomplete. The sample lists about 140,000 clones, 79% seen once, with roughly 8.7% in the top ten. Sequenced: peripheral blood. The receptors were gathered from a man aged 45 to 65 with active or convalescent COVID-19. CDR3s include the opening cysteine and the closing phenylalanine or tryptophan. Each record gives: clone size, V gene, D gene, J gene, CDR3 DNA, CDR3 protein. A D gene is named only where the DNA matches it firmly. Some rows mark clone size as missing; the rest say once, few, many or name a class of expanded clone.

>-|TRBV9|TRBD1|TRBJ1-1
TGTGCCAGCAGCGTAGGTGTCCAGGGGGCTGATGAAGCTTTCTTT
CASSVGVQGADEAFF
>-|TRBV18|TRBD1|TRBJ2-3
TGTGCCAGCTCATCCCGACAGGGAAGCACAGATACGCAGTATTTT
CASSSRQGSTDTQYF
>-|TRBV28|TRBD1|TRBJ2-1
TGTGCCAGCAGCGGGACAGGGGGCGAGAATGAGCAGTTCTTC
CASSGTGGENEQFF
>-|TRBV3-1/TRBV3-2|-|TRBJ2-2
TGTGCCAGCAGCCAAGAGGCAGCAGGGTGGGGCACCGGGGAGCTGTTTTTT
CASSQEAAGWGTGELFF
>-|TRBV29-1|TRBD2|TRBJ2-5
TGCAGCGTTGAATTTATGGTAGCGGGAACCTTCCAAGAGACCCAGTACTTC
CSVEFMVAGTFQETQYF
>few|TRBV16|-|TRBJ2-5
TGTGCCAGCAGCCCGACACCGGAGGGGACCCAGTACTTC
CASSPTPEGTQYF
>once|TRBV14|TRBD1|TRBJ2-7
TGTGCCAGCAGCCAAGCGACAGGGAACTGGTTTGAGCAGTACTTC
CASSQATGNWFEQYF
>-|TRBV27|TRBD1|TRBJ1-2
TGTGCCAGCGCAGGGACAGGGCTGCGCTACACCTTC
CASAGTGLRYTF
>-|TRBV10-3|TRBD2|TRBJ2-2
TGTGCCATAGGACTAGCGGGAGACACCGGGGAGCTGTTTTTT
CAIGLAGDTGELFF
>-|TRBV5-1|TRBD2|TRBJ2-7
TGCGCCAGGTACCCGGGACTAGCGGGAGGGCCACATCCCGAGCAGTACTTC
CARYPGLAGGPHPEQYF
>-|TRBV6-4|-|TRBJ2-3
TGTGCCAGCAGGGCCGGGGGCACAGATACGCAGTATTTT
CASRAGGTDTQYF
>-|TRBV3-1/TRBV3-2|-|TRBJ1-2
TGTGCCAGCAGCCAGAACCGGGGGGTAAACTATGGCTACACCTTC
CASSQNRGVNYGYTF
>-|TRBV19|-|TRBJ1-1
TGTGCCAGTACAGGGACTGGGCGTAACATGAACACTGAAGCTTTCTTT
CASTGTGRNMNTEAFF
>-|TRBV4-1|-|TRBJ2-7
TGCGCCAGCGCTCCCGATGCGTCCGGCTCCTACGAGCAGTACTTC
CASAPDASGSYEQYF
>-|TRBV19|-|TRBJ2-1
TGTGCCAGTAGTCTTTCCCGGACACCGTACAATGAGCAGTTCTTC
CASSLSRTPYNEQFF
>once|TRBV24-1|-|TRBJ2-5
TGTGCCACCAGTGACCACCGGTGGGGGCGGGAGACCCAGTACTTC
CATSDHRWGRETQYF
>-|TRBV19|-|TRBJ2-7
TGTGCCAGTATGGTGGGGCGCGGCTACTCCTACGAGCAGTACTTC
CASMVGRGYSYEQYF
>-|TRBV27|TRBD2|TRBJ2-3
TGTGCCAGCAGTTTAGACAGACTAGCGGGAGGCCCGACAGATACGCAGTATTTT
CASSLDRLAGGPTDTQYF
>-|TRBV24-1|TRBD2|TRBJ2-1
TGTGCCACCAGTGATCCGGGAGGGCCGTCTTACAATGAGCAGTTCTTC
CATSDPGGPSYNEQFF
>-|TRBV2|-|TRBJ1-1
TGTGCCAGCAGCTACAGACCCCGCACTGAAGCTTTCTTT
CASSYRPRTEAFF
>-|TRBV10-1|TRBD1|TRBJ2-4
TGCGCCAGCAGTGCCCCCCCTCGTGTCAGGGGGCGAAGCAAAAACATTCAGTACTTC
CASSAPPRVRGRSKNIQYF
>-|TRBV5-6|TRBD1|TRBJ1-6
TGTGCCAGCAGCGGGACAGCCGATTCACCCCTCCACTTT
CASSGTADSPLHF
>-|TRBV7-2|-|TRBJ2-1
TGTGCCAGCAGCCAAGCGGGCACAAACTACAATGAGCAGTTCTTC
CASSQAGTNYNEQFF
>once|TRBV28|-|TRBJ2-1
TGTGCCAGCAGGATAGCCCTAGCGACTCACTACAATGAGCAGTTCTTC
CASRIALATHYNEQFF
>-|TRBV10-2|-|TRBJ2-1
TGCGCCAGCAGTGAGTGGAGTGCTCGTAATGAGCAGTTCTTC
CASSEWSARNEQFF
>few|TRBV2|TRBD1|TRBJ1-1
TGTGCCAGCAGTGAGAGGACAGGGAACACTGAAGCTTTCTTT
CASSERTGNTEAFF
>-|TRBV7-8|-|TRBJ1-2
TGTGCCAGCAGCCGAGGAGACAGAACTAACTATGGCTACACCTTC
CASSRGDRTNYGYTF
>many|TRBV23-1|TRBD1|TRBJ1-6
TGCGCCAGCAGTCAACCGGCCCCCCTAGGGACAGGGGTCTATAATTCACCCCTCCACTTT
CASSQPAPLGTGVYNSPLHF
>-|TRBV6-5|-|TRBJ1-4
TGTGCCAGCAGCCGAACAGGGCCGACTAATGAAAAACTGTTTTTT
CASSRTGPTNEKLFF
>-|TRBV21-1|-|TRBJ1-6
TGTGCCAGCAGCGGAAACAGGTTCGATAATTCACCCCTCCACTTT
CASSGNRFDNSPLHF
>-|TRBV11-2|TRBD1|TRBJ1-3
TGTGCCAGCAGCTTCGGACAGGTCTCTGGAAACACCATATATTTT
CASSFGQVSGNTIYF
>-|TRBV28|-|TRBJ2-7
TGTGCCATCACGACAAGCTCACAGGGCGAGCAGTACTTC
CAITTSSQGEQYF
>once|TRBV24-1|-|TRBJ1-1
TGTGCCACCAGTGTGGCGGGGCTGAAGACTGAAGCTTTCTTT
CATSVAGLKTEAFF
>-|TRBV19|TRBD2|TRBJ2-2
TGTGCCAGTAGGATACTAGCGGGAGTTGGAACCGGGGAGCTGTTTTTT
CASRILAGVGTGELFF
>-|TRBV30|-|TRBJ1-2
TGTGCCTGGAGTCTCCAGGACGGGAGCTACACCTTC
CAWSLQDGSYTF
>-|TRBV24-1|TRBD2|TRBJ2-1
TGTGCCACCAGTGATACCCTAGCGGGGCCCTCCTACAATGAGCAGTTCTTC
CATSDTLAGPSYNEQFF
>-|TRBV4-1|-|TRBJ1-1
TGCGCCAGCAGCCAAATAGTCCGCACTGAAGCTTTCTTT
CASSQIVRTEAFF
>-|TRBV7-2|-|TRBJ2-3
TGTGCCAGCAGCTTAGTGAGCGGGAGCACAGATACGCAGTATTTT
CASSLVSGSTDTQYF
>once|TRBV11-2|-|TRBJ1-1
TGTGCCAGCAGCTTGGGGACTGGACACTTGAACACTGAAGCTTTCTTT
CASSLGTGHLNTEAFF
>-|TRBV2|TRBD2|TRBJ2-2
TGTGCCAGCAAGCGGGAGAGGGACACCGGGGAGCTGTTTTTT
CASKRERDTGELFF
>-|TRBV19|TRBD1|TRBJ2-2
TGTGCCAGTAGTTCCCTTGGGACAGGGGGCATCTATGAGGCGGGAGTGGTCACCGGGGAGCTGTTTTTT
CASSSLGTGGIYEAGVVTGELFF